These 3 T cell receptor beta chains were sequenced from one sample in a study of T-cell memory formation after mild COVID-19. TCRdb redid the calling of the 5' RACE reads with MiXCR, one entry per CDR3 protein. The table lists fewer than 550,000 distinct CDR3 sequences, over 15% of them singletons. Source material: PBMCs or a T cell subset sorted from them (not recorded which). The receptor set was obtained from an adult woman who had mild COVID-19 (a few samples of this study predate the infection). Cell type and time point are not known.

The rearrangement uses TRBV12-3 or TRBV12-4 and TRBJ2-7; TRBD2 matches at 12 bases. The CDR3 covers 16 residues. V was clipped by 6 bases and J by 2 bases; unmatched bases: 8. In DNA, the CDR3 is TGTGCCAGCAGCCCAGCTAGCGGGGGGGCGACCTACGAGCAGTACTTC. Translation gives CASSPASGGATYEQYF.

The sample holds a few counts of this clonotype. V usage is TRBV20-1 and J usage is TRBJ2-7; either TRBD1 or TRBD2 may fit D (5 bases each). The ends were cut back, 6 bases at V and 0 bases at J, with 27 bases in the middle. Germline loops: CDR1 DFQATT, CDR2 SNEGSKA (reference sequence). There are 18 residues in the CDR3. The CDR3 DNA reads as TGCAGTGCCCCTCCCCCGACCGGGACGCCCAACCCCTCCTACGAGCAGTACTTC. Translation: CSAPPPTGTPNPSYEQYF.

The chain is built from TRBV5-1 and TRBJ2-7, with D perhaps TRBD1 (6 bases). This CDR3 has 14 amino acids. Germline CDR1 SGHRS, CDR2 YFSETQ. Trimming cost V 0 bases and J 2 bases, with 9 bases left between them. The CDR3 DNA reads as TGCGCCAGCAGCTTGGAACCAGGGGCCTACGAGCAGTACTTC. Amino acid sequence: CASSLEPGAYEQYF. Full variable domain (missing parts from reference TRBV5-1 and TRBJ2-7): KAGVTQTPRYLIKTRGQQVTLSCSPISGHRSVSWYQQTPGQGLQFLFEYFSETQRNKGNFPGRFSGRQFSNSRSEMNVSTLELGDSALYLCASSLEPGAYEQYFGPGTRLTVT.